The 7 T cell receptor beta chains in this list originate from one sample, sequenced in a study of CD8 T cells in Susac syndrome. The RNA input was about 0.5 to 1 ug, and it was reverse transcribed with random hexamers. In TCRdb, the immunoSEQ multiplex PCR reads were re-called with MiXCR into one record per CDR3 protein. The repertoire holds about 210,000 distinct CDR3 sequences, 94% seen once, with about 0.14% in the top ten. The sequencing sample was made of CD4+ T cells from PBMCs. These receptors all stem from a human donor with Susac syndrome.

The V and J genes are TRBV9 and TRBJ2-4; D may be TRBD2 (6 bases). CDR1 and CDR2 (germline): SGDLS, YYNGEE. The CDR3 is made up of 16 amino acids. V lost 4 bases, J lost 7 bases, and 21 bases lay in between. CDR3 in DNA: TGTGCCAGCAGCCTTCGGGACCGGGGGTTGAGGAACATTCAGTACTTC. As protein: CASSLRDRGLRNIQYF.

This chain links TRBV4-3 with TRBJ1-6, with D tentatively TRBD1 (6 bases). The CDR3 loop spans 13 amino acids. V was pared by 2 bases and J by 14 bases, with 13 bases between. Germline V gene data show CDR1 as LGHNA and CDR2 as YSLEER. In DNA, the CDR3 is TGCGCCAGCAGCCAAAACATACAGGGCGCCCTCCACTTT. It yields the protein CASSQNIQGALHF.

The count of this clonotype is one. This chain uses TRBV29-1 with TRBJ2-3; D may be TRBD1 (6 bases). The ends were cut back, 5 bases at V and 1 base at J, with 10 bases in the middle. The germline V gene encodes CDR1 SQVTM and CDR2 ANQGSEA. This CDR3 has 13 residues. The CDR3 protein is CSVHWTGTDTQYF. As DNA, the CDR3 is TGCAGCGTTCATTGGACAGGCACAGATACGCAGTATTTT.

The chain uses TRBV30 and TRBJ1-1; D is unclear. The V gene's germline CDR1 is GTSNPN and CDR2 SVGIG (reference sequence). This CDR3 comprises 15 residues. With 0 bases removed from V and 5 bases from J, the gap between germline ends came to 16 bases. The CDR3 protein is CAWSVLGRLRTEAFF. The CDR3, as DNA: TGTGCCTGGAGTGTTCTGGGCAGGCTAAGAACTGAAGCTTTCTTT.

V is TRBV5-1 and J is TRBJ2-1, with D maybe TRBD2 (7 bases). Germline-derived CDR1 and CDR2 are SGHRS and YFSETQ. Trimming pared 4 bases from V and 4 bases from J, leaving 21 bases between. The CDR3 consists of 17 residues. Here the CDR3 reads CASSQASIAGAYNEQFF. For the CDR3, the DNA is TGCGCCAGCAGCCAGGCGTCCATTGCGGGGGCGTACAATGAGCAGTTCTTC.

This rearrangement joins TRBV4-3 to TRBJ2-1, with no clear D. V lost 2 bases and J lost 7, with 18 bases in between. This CDR3 contains 16 residues. Germline V gene sequence: CDR1 LGHNA, CDR2 YSLEER. The CDR3 nucleotides are TGCGCCAGCAGCCAACGACTGGCCGCTGAACCGAATGAGCAGTTCTTC. This codes for CASSQRLAAEPNEQFF.

The chain uses TRBV6-6 and TRBJ2-1, with 12 nucleotides matching TRBD2. The CDR3 has 13 amino acids. Losses at the gene ends were 11 bases for V and 9 bases for J; bases not matched to a gene: 8. Germline V gene lookup returns CDR1 MNHNY and CDR2 SVGAGI (reference sequence). The CDR3 sequence is CAGASGGATEQFF. In nucleotides, the CDR3 is TGTGCCGGAGCTAGCGGGGGGGCTACTGAGCAGTTCTTC.